This T cell receptor (beta chain) was obtained from a study of blood T cells in healthy people across ages (dated by TCRdb to between 2015 and 2017). In the study overall: Template switching captured roughly one uniquely barcoded TCR beta cDNA molecule per two T cells in model experiments. Donors of different ages were randomly distributed across sequencing lanes to avoid experimental bias. The study analyzed two additional independent replicas of 1 million unique cDNA reads from the same blood draw for two donors, one aged 18 to 29 and one aged 80 or older. Age-related changes in TCR beta repertoire diversity were measured in the study by deep sequencing normalized with unique cDNA molecular identifiers. The donors were divided into four age groups: young (average around 16 years), middle-aged (around 41), aged (approximately 62) and long-lived (approximately 74). Points the paper makes about the study in general: Observed TCR beta diversity per million T cells fell roughly linearly with age, and a significant reduction was already apparent by age roughly 40. Donor CMV infection status was unknown, potentially confounding age-related changes in expanded clonotypes. Observed TCR beta diversity correlated strongly with the percentage of naive T cells measured by flow cytometry. Compared with the aged group, the long-lived group had more naive CD4+ T cells, fewer expanded clones and increased TCR diversity, a pattern suggesting age selection. Because profiling used bulk unsorted PBMCs, naive and antigen-experienced compartments could not be compared conclusively. Estimates of total diversity from one million sequenced T cells were regarded as lower bounds and underestimates.

The donors were under 40 Caucasian individuals from Russia, aged roughly 6 to 95 years, who were systemically healthy. Ten milliliters of peripheral blood were drawn from each donor into EDTA-treated Vacutainer tubes. Ficoll-Paque density-gradient centrifugation was used to isolate PBMCs, with at least 6 million per sample. Total RNA was extracted from PBMCs with Trizol reagent, with at least 5.5 micrograms obtained per sample. For every donor, flow cytometry on a PBMC aliquot measured the percentage of naive CD45RAhigh/CD27high T cells. Library creation used 5' RACE. Sequencing instrument: Illumina HiSeq 2500. A second PCR of 7 to 11 cycles was run with a J-beta primer mix and a sample-barcoded 5' primer. A template-switch 5' adaptor carrying 12 random nucleotides introduced a unique molecular identifier onto each TCR beta cDNA molecule. Each sample yielded at least 2.5 million CDR3-containing paired-end reads. All of the RNA was converted into first-strand cDNA using the Mint cDNA synthesis kit, with a TRBC-specific oligonucleotide serving as the primer. Following uracil-DNA glycosylase treatment, a first 18-cycle PCR with universal primers M1SS and BC2_uni_R was performed on all cDNA. For the original study's pipeline: For normalization, 1 million high-quality reads, each with a distinct molecular identifier, were randomly selected from each sample. Instead of being binned into consensus sequences, reads that shared molecular identifiers were thrown out. MiTCR, set to a Q25 quality threshold and the strictest error-elimination algorithm, was used for CDR3 identification, clonotype clustering and error correction. A nonparametric unseen species model with Euler transformation was used to estimate a lower bound on total TCR beta diversity. The raw public data were reprocessed by TCRdb itself: fastp quality trimming at Q25, MiXCR clonotype calling, in-frame beta chains only. Every distinct CDR3 protein forms one entry, paired with its most common genes and DNA. None of the V and J calls come from the authors' own analysis; TCRdb made them. This sample lists just under 900,000 distinct CDR3 sequences; about 28% were detected once. Of the sample, 15% to 20% is held by the ten largest clones.

CDR1 LGHDT and CDR2 YNNKEL are derived from the germline V gene (reference sequence). Trimming removed 4 bases from V and 2 bases from J; the gene matches leave 6 bases unexplained. There are 15 amino acids in the CDR3, from cysteine to phenylalanine inclusive. Only the CDR3 part of the read is kept: 45 bases, read in frame from the first base. To note about this clonotype: This clone's antigen is unknown. No per-base quality is available; no much larger clone lies one base away.

This TCR was sampled from a woman of 80 years or more in good health. Rearrangement joined TRBV3-1 to TRBJ2-5; the central 8 bases match TRBD2. The sample comprised blood. The sequenced DNA: TGTGCCAGCAGCCCGGACCCGGGGGGGCAAGAGACCCAGTACTTC. This sequence encodes CASSPDPGGQETQYF.